Shown below are 15 T cell receptor beta chains from a single sample sequenced in a study of shared T cell receptors in the human thymus. Data came from immunoSEQ multiplex PCR; TCRdb stores just in-frame clones and leaves some out. The table shows about 710,000 clones, with over 75% occurring only once. These same data were also listed under a study on human thymus T cells.

Input material: thymocytes. These TCRs come from a boy in the first two years of life with a congenital heart defect.

J is TRBJ2-1 and V is TRBV7-5; the D segment call TRBD2 is taken from the table without a DNA check. TRBV7-5 is a documented pseudogene. This CDR3 is 14 amino acids long. CDR3 in amino acids: CVRSYGGMKGEQFF. Here the CDR3 DNA reads TGTGTCAGAAGTTATGGCGGGATGAAGGGTGAGCAGTTCTTC.

This sequence joins TRBV6-5 and TRBJ1-2, with 10 bases that match TRBD1. V gave up 4 bases and J gave up 4 bases; unmatched junction bases: 6. From germline, CDR1 is MNHEY and CDR2 SVGAGI. CDR3 length equals 15 residues. The CDR3 nucleotides read TGTGCCAGCAGTTTCGGGACAGGGGAGGTCTATGGCTACACCTTC. Residues: CASSFGTGEVYGYTF.

This chain links TRBV5-1 with TRBJ2-1; 8 nucleotides agree with TRBD2. There are 15 residues in the CDR3. J was trimmed by 4 bases and V by 2 bases; bases with no gene match: 5. From germline, CDR1 is SGHRS and CDR2 YFSETQ. The DNA for the CDR3 is TGCGCCAGCAGCTTTGGGCGGGAGGCTTACAATGAGCAGTTCTTC. It specifies CASSFGREAYNEQFF.

This rearrangement joins TRBV5-4 to TRBJ1-6; 7 bases are a match to TRBD1. The V and J ends lost 3 bases and 10 bases, in that order; junction bases with no gene match: 7. Germline V gene lookup returns CDR1 SGHNT and CDR2 YYREEE (reference sequence). The CDR3 contains 14 residues. The CDR3 spells CASSSHRGNSPLHF. For the CDR3, the DNA is TGTGCCAGCAGCTCCCACAGGGGAAACTCACCCCTCCACTTT.

The V gene is TRBV9, the J gene TRBJ1-1; 9 positions agree with TRBD1. CDR1 SGDLS and CDR2 YYNGEE come from the germline V gene. There are 14 residues in the CDR3. The J segment lost 3 bases and the V segment lost 6 bases, leaving 6 bases of the junction unmatched. The CDR3 DNA reads TGTGCCAGCACTCCGGACAGGGGTGACACTGAAGCTTTCTTT. Translating it yields CASTPDRGDTEAFF. The full variable domain, rest sourced from reference TRBV9 and TRBJ1-1, is DSGVTQTPKHLITATGQRVTLRCSPRSGDLSVYWYQQSLDQGLQFLIQYYNGEERAKGNILERFSAQQFPDLHSELNLSSLELGDSALYFCASTPDRGDTEAFFGQGTRLTVV.

The rearrangement uses TRBV7-2 and TRBJ2-5; D is unclear. The V gene lost 1 base and the J gene lost 5 bases, with 11 bases spanning the gap. Germline CDR1 reads SGHTA; CDR2 reads FQGNSA. The CDR3 is 14 residues long. In nucleotides, the CDR3 is TGTGCCAGCAGCTTAGGACGGGTAATGGAGACCCAGTACTTC. Translated: CASSLGRVMETQYF. The entire variable domain, with the rest obtained from reference TRBV7-2 and TRBJ2-5, is as follows: GAGVSQSPSNKVTEKGKDVELRCDPISGHTALYWYRQSLGQGLEFLIYFQGNSAPDKSGLPSDRFSAERTGGSVSTLTIQRTQQEDSAVYLCASSLGRVMETQYFGPGTRLLVL.

The chain is built from TRBV6-6 and TRBJ1-3, with unresolved D. Germline CDR1 MNHNY, CDR2 SVGAGI (reference sequence). The CDR3 runs to 15 residues. V lost 4 bases, J lost 2 bases, and 12 bases lay in between. This chain's CDR3 is CASSFSGWAGNTIYF. Written as DNA, the CDR3 is TGTGCCAGCAGTTTCTCCGGGTGGGCTGGAAACACCATATATTTT.

This chain uses TRBV7-9 with TRBJ2-3; 13 nucleotides agree with TRBD2. The length of the CDR3 is 18 residues. After removal of 5 bases from V and 0 bases from J, the junction contained 8 bases not matched to a gene. CDR1 and CDR2 from the germline V gene are SEHNR and FQNEAQ (reference sequence). The CDR3 reads CASSRGLAGASSTDTQYF. The CDR3 DNA follows: TGTGCCAGCAGCCGCGGACTAGCGGGAGCCTCTAGCACAGATACGCAGTATTTT.

This rearrangement joins TRBV6-5 to TRBJ2-3, with 10 positions matching TRBD2. Germline CDR1 is MNHEY and CDR2 is SVGAGI. The CDR3 is 14 amino acids. After removal of 8 bases from V and 2 bases from J, the junction contained 4 bases not matched to a gene. CDR3 sequence reads: CASRTSGYTDTQYF. In nucleotides, the CDR3 is TGTGCCAGCCGGACTAGCGGATACACAGATACGCAGTATTTT.

The chain is built from TRBV27 and TRBJ1-6; 8 bases agree with TRBD1. The length of the CDR3 is 13 residues. Germline V CDR1 and CDR2: MNHEY, SMNVEV (reference sequence). Germline trimming cut 8 bases from V and 12 bases from J; bases unmatched to any gene: 9. CDR3 nucleotide sequence: TGTGCCAGCCAAAAGGGACAGGAAAAACCCCTCCACTTT. It codes for CASQKGQEKPLHF.

The chain has TRBV5-1 and TRBJ1-1; 9 nucleotides agree with TRBD1. The CDR3 runs to 18 residues. In germline, CDR1 is SGHRS, CDR2 YFSETQ. V lost 3 bases and J lost 5; bases outside the gene matches: 17. The CDR3 loop reads CASSSRDRVVGAETEAFF. The CDR3 region has the DNA TGCGCCAGCAGCTCCCGGGACAGGGTGGTAGGGGCGGAAACTGAAGCTTTCTTT.

The rearrangement joins TRBV14 to TRBJ2-3; TRBD2 matches 11 bases. CDR1 SGHDN and CDR2 FVKESK come from the germline V gene. V gave up 8 bases and J gave up 1 base; unmatched junction bases: 14. The CDR3 sequence is 18 residues long. DNA of the CDR3: TGTGCCAGCGCCGGGGGGCTAGCGGGAGGAACCGGCACAGATACGCAGTATTTT. It yields the protein CASAGGLAGGTGTDTQYF.

The genes are TRBV28 and TRBJ1-4, with D unresolved. CDR3 length: 11 residues. V lost 3 bases and J 6 bases, leaving 2 bases between the germline ends. CDR1 and CDR2 (germline): MDHEN, SYDVKM. CDR3: CASSFYEKLFF. The CDR3 coding sequence is TGTGCCAGCAGTTTCTATGAAAAACTGTTTTTT. The variable domain in full, completed from reference TRBV28 and TRBJ1-4, reads DVKVTQSSRYLVKRTGEKVFLECVQDMDHENMFWYRQDPGLGLRLIYFSYDVKMKEKGDIPEGYSVSREKKERFSLILESASTNQTSMYLCASSFYEKLFFGSGTQLSVL.

The rearrangement uses TRBV4-2 and TRBJ2-5, with TRBD2 matching 9 bases. CDR3 length: 15 amino acids. The germline gives CDR1 LGHNA, CDR2 YNFKEQ. Unmatched junction bases numbered 3, after V lost 1 base and J lost 3 bases. CDR3 in amino acids: CASSQVAGVEETQYF. The CDR3 DNA is TGTGCCAGCAGCCAAGTAGCGGGGGTCGAAGAGACCCAGTACTTC.

This chain joins TRBV7-6 and TRBJ1-1; 11 bases fit TRBD1. CDR1 is SGHVS, CDR2 FNYEAQ, per germline. This CDR3 spans 16 amino acids. Trimming cost V 4 bases and J 3 bases; bases outside gene matches: 7. CDR3 bases: TGTGCCAGCAGCTCCGGACAGGGGGCCATGGACACTGAAGCTTTCTTT. Its protein is CASSSGQGAMDTEAFF.